The rows below give T cell receptor beta chains drawn from one sample of a study of T cell responses to AZD1222 COVID-19 vaccine. TCRdb keeps only in-frame clones here, not all; method: immunoSEQ multiplex PCR. This sample yields about 76,000 clones, of which 70% to 90% are seen a single time; 11% belongs to the top ten. The sample was peripheral blood, taken on day 0 of AZD1222 vaccination. Receptors were obtained from an adult in good health. Both conserved end residues are part of each CDR3. D genes are given only for firm matches. Clone size appears in some rows only: once, few, many, or a class for an expanded clone.

J: TRBJ2-2
size: -
D: -
V: TRBV5-1
DNA: TGCGCCAGCAGCTTGTCTGGCAAAGGGCCGGAGCTGTTTTTT
CDR3: CASSLSGKGPELFF

J: TRBJ1-1
size: -
D: TRBD1
V: TRBV28
DNA: TGTGCCAGCAGGTTACAGGGGGAGAACACTGAAGCTTTCTTT
CDR3: CASRLQGENTEAFF

J: TRBJ2-5
size: -
D: -
V: TRBV7-9
DNA: TGTGCCAGCAGCTTATTCGGTCAAGAGGGGGAGACCCAGTACTTC
CDR3: CASSLFGQEGETQYF

J: TRBJ2-1
size: -
D: -
V: TRBV6-2/TRBV6-3
DNA: TGTGCCAGCAGTCCCGTTGCGATGAATGAGCAGTTCTTC
CDR3: CASSPVAMNEQFF

J: TRBJ1-2
size: -
D: -
V: TRBV6-4
DNA: TGTGCCAGCAGTGACTCGAGAAATGGCTACACCTTC
CDR3: CASSDSRNGYTF

J: TRBJ1-6
size: -
D: -
V: TRBV27
DNA: TGTGCCAGCGCCTCAGAATATAATTCACCCCTCCACTTT
CDR3: CASASEYNSPLHF

J: TRBJ1-2
size: once
D: TRBD1
V: TRBV28
DNA: TGTGCCAGCCGACCCGGGACAGGGGGCTATGGCTACACCTTC
CDR3: CASRPGTGGYGYTF

J: TRBJ2-5
size: -
D: -
V: TRBV20-1
DNA: TGCAGTGCTATCTCCCAAGAGACCCAGTACTTC
CDR3: CSAISQETQYF

J: TRBJ1-2
size: -
D: TRBD1
V: TRBV19
DNA: TGTGCCAGTAGTATCACCGGGACAGGGGCTAACTATGGCTACACCTTC
CDR3: CASSITGTGANYGYTF

J: TRBJ2-1
size: -
D: -
V: TRBV6-1
DNA: TGTGCCAGCAGTGAGAGAGCGGATAAGCAGTTCTTC
CDR3: CASSERADKQFF

J: TRBJ2-1
size: -
D: -
V: TRBV19
DNA: TGTGCCAGAGGAAGGTCTGAGCAGTTCTTC
CDR3: CARGRSEQFF

J: TRBJ1-4
size: -
D: TRBD1
V: TRBV9
DNA: TGTGCCAGCAGCGTAAGACAGGGAAATGAAAAACTGTTTTTT
CDR3: CASSVRQGNEKLFF

J: TRBJ1-3
size: -
D: TRBD1
V: TRBV19
DNA: TGTGCCAGTAGTAACCCGACAGGGGCCGGAAACACCATATATTTT
CDR3: CASSNPTGAGNTIYF

J: TRBJ1-4
size: -
D: -
V: TRBV4-1
DNA: TGCGCCAGCAGCCAAGATGACTTCGAAAAACTGTTTTTT
CDR3: CASSQDDFEKLFF

J: TRBJ2-2
size: -
D: -
V: TRBV7-2
DNA: TGTGCCAGCAGCTTCTACAGGGTCGGAACCGGGGAGCTGTTTTTT
CDR3: CASSFYRVGTGELFF

J: TRBJ2-5
size: -
D: -
V: TRBV6-5
DNA: TGTGCCAGCGGACATACAGGGACAAGCGAGACCCAGTACTTC
CDR3: CASGHTGTSETQYF

J: TRBJ1-5
size: once
D: -
V: TRBV6-5
DNA: TGTGCCAGCAGTTTCGGACGGAACTACAATCAGCCCCAGCATTTT
CDR3: CASSFGRNYNQPQHF

J: TRBJ2-1
size: -
D: TRBD2
V: TRBV5-1
DNA: TGCGCCAGCAGCTTGGTGGCTAGCGGGAGTGGTGAGCAGTTCTTC
CDR3: CASSLVASGSGEQFF

J: TRBJ1-1
size: -
D: TRBD1
V: TRBV7-9
DNA: TGTGCCAGCAGCTTGCTGCAGGGGGCGAGTGAAGCTTTCTTT
CDR3: CASSLLQGASEAFF

J: TRBJ1-1
size: -
D: TRBD1
V: TRBV6-5
DNA: TGTGCCAGCAGTCGACAGGGTGACAACACTGAAGCTTTCTTT
CDR3: CASSRQGDNTEAFF

J: TRBJ2-5
size: -
D: -
V: TRBV28
DNA: TGTGCCAGCAGTTCCTTCGGGACTGGGGAAACCCAGTACTTC
CDR3: CASSSFGTGETQYF

J: TRBJ2-2
size: medium-sized
D: -
V: TRBV19
DNA: TGTGCCAGTAGCCCCCAGAGGGGCAGAAACACCGGGGAGCTGTTTTTT
CDR3: CASSPQRGRNTGELFF

J: TRBJ2-2
size: large
D: -
V: TRBV6-4
DNA: TGTGCCAGCAGTGCAGGGGACACCGGGGAGCTGTTTTTT
CDR3: CASSAGDTGELFF

J: TRBJ1-3
size: few
D: -
V: TRBV5-1
DNA: TGCGCCAGCAGCCAAGGGCAGACTGGAAACACCATATATTTT
CDR3: CASSQGQTGNTIYF

J: TRBJ2-7
size: few
D: -
V: TRBV9
DNA: TGTGCCAGCAGCGTATCTTCCACAGAGATGTCCTACGAGCAGTACTTC
CDR3: CASSVSSTEMSYEQYF

J: TRBJ1-2
size: once
D: -
V: TRBV28
DNA: TGTGCCAGCAGTTTCGAGAACTATGGCTACACCTTC
CDR3: CASSFENYGYTF

J: TRBJ1-4
size: -
D: -
V: TRBV2
DNA: TGTGCCACCCAACGTCGGACGAATGAAAAACTGTTTTTT
CDR3: CATQRRTNEKLFF

J: TRBJ1-5
size: -
D: -
V: TRBV28
DNA: TGTGCCAGCAGTTCCGGGCAGTATAGCAATCAGCCCCAGCATTTT
CDR3: CASSSGQYSNQPQHF

J: TRBJ1-2
size: -
D: -
V: TRBV27
DNA: TGTGCCACAAGGGCAGGGTGGAGATCCTATGGCTACACCTTC
CDR3: CATRAGWRSYGYTF

J: TRBJ2-3
size: -
D: -
V: TRBV7-3
DNA: TGTGCCAGCAGCTATGGTCCTGGCCGTTCAGATACGCAGTATTTT
CDR3: CASSYGPGRSDTQYF

J: TRBJ2-7
size: few
D: -
V: TRBV28
DNA: TGTGCCAGCAGTGAACGGGGTCACGAGCAGTACTTC
CDR3: CASSERGHEQYF

J: TRBJ2-7
size: -
D: -
V: TRBV10-1
DNA: TGCGCCAGCAGTGGTTCCAGGGGCGAGCAGTACTTC
CDR3: CASSGSRGEQYF

J: TRBJ1-6
size: once
D: TRBD1
V: TRBV5-4
DNA: TGTGCCAGCAGCTTGGCGGCAGGGGGTTATAATTCACCCCTCCACTTT
CDR3: CASSLAAGGYNSPLHF

J: TRBJ2-4
size: -
D: TRBD2
V: TRBV6-6
DNA: TGTGCCAGCAGTCCTCAGGTCCGGGACTACCTACACCTAGCCAAAAACATTCAGTACTTC
CDR3: CASSPQVRDYLHLAKNIQYF

J: TRBJ1-4
size: few
D: -
V: TRBV10-3
DNA: TGTGCCATCCAAGTGTCACGTAATGAAAAACTGTTTTTT
CDR3: CAIQVSRNEKLFF

J: TRBJ1-6
size: once
D: -
V: TRBV7-2
DNA: TGTGCCAGCAGCTTAGCCGGGCCGCCAAATTCACCCCTCCACTTT
CDR3: CASSLAGPPNSPLHF

J: TRBJ1-5
size: -
D: TRBD1
V: TRBV6-5
DNA: TGTGCCAGCAGTACAGGGGTTCTCAATCAGCCCCAGCATTTT
CDR3: CASSTGVLNQPQHF

J: TRBJ1-5
size: -
D: -
V: TRBV10-3
DNA: TGTGCCATCAGCTCAGACGGAAATAGCAATCAGCCCCAGCATTTT
CDR3: CAISSDGNSNQPQHF

J: TRBJ2-4
size: -
D: TRBD2
V: TRBV11-3
DNA: TGTGCCAGCAGCTTAGCCGGGGGGACTGGCAGCATTCAGTACTTC
CDR3: CASSLAGGTGSIQYF

J: TRBJ1-1
size: -
D: -
V: TRBV2
DNA: TGTGCCAGCAGTGAAAGCAGGGTTATGAACACTGAAGCTTTCTTT
CDR3: CASSESRVMNTEAFF

J: TRBJ2-1
size: -
D: TRBD2
V: TRBV6-4
DNA: TGTGCCAGCAGTGACTTCCCACGGACTAGCGGGAGTCGGCGACACTACAATGAGCAGTTCTTC
CDR3: CASSDFPRTSGSRRHYNEQFF

J: TRBJ2-5
size: -
D: TRBD1
V: TRBV28
DNA: TGTGCCAGCAGCCAGCAGGGGGCTGGTGAGACCCAGTACTTC
CDR3: CASSQQGAGETQYF

J: TRBJ1-1
size: -
D: -
V: TRBV30
DNA: TGTGCCTGGATGGTCAACGGGCCCTTGAACACTGAAGCTTTCTTT
CDR3: CAWMVNGPLNTEAFF

J: TRBJ1-2
size: -
D: -
V: TRBV28
DNA: TGTGCCAGCAGTTTAAAACACAGTGCTGGCTACACCTTC
CDR3: CASSLKHSAGYTF

J: TRBJ1-5
size: -
D: -
V: TRBV18
DNA: TGTGCCAGCTCACCACCCCTCCAGCACCCAAATCAGCCCCAGCATTTT
CDR3: CASSPPLQHPNQPQHF

J: TRBJ2-1
size: -
D: -
V: TRBV19
DNA: TGTGCCAGTAGTATAGGCCGAGGAATATACAATGAGCAGTTCTTC
CDR3: CASSIGRGIYNEQFF

J: TRBJ2-1
size: -
D: -
V: TRBV7-3
DNA: TGTGCCAGCAGCTTAGACAATGAGCAGTTCTTC
CDR3: CASSLDNEQFF

J: TRBJ1-5
size: once
D: -
V: TRBV19
DNA: TGTGCCAGTAGCCGAACCGGGGGTCAGCCCCAGCATTTT
CDR3: CASSRTGGQPQHF